This T cell receptor beta chain was captured in a study of T cell responses to AZD1222 COVID-19 vaccine. The germline V gene has CDR1 GTSNPN and CDR2 SVGIG (reference sequence). V dropped 4 bases and J dropped 7 bases, with 16 bases sitting between them. This CDR3 region has 13 residues. TCRdb's table, derived via immunoSEQ multiplex PCR, lists solely in-frame clones and lacks some. Counted here are approximately 190,000 clones, 85% to 95% occurring once; the ten biggest clones make up 1% to 1.5%. Whole-study findings and limits: It should be noted that donors were predominantly white British and more often female, and clonal diversity was possibly underestimated.

Comments on this clone: The antigen is undetermined.

This sample comprised peripheral blood, obtained on day 0 of AZD1222 vaccination. This receptor was obtained from an adult in good health. The chain carries TRBV30 and TRBJ1-2, with D tentatively TRBD1 (6 bases). The chain's CDR3 is CAWTRGRGAGYTF. CDR3 bases: TGTGCCTGGACCAGGGGTAGGGGTGCTGGCTACACCTTC.